This T cell receptor (beta chain) stems from a study of cytomegalovirus exposure and HLA in healthy donors. The V segment lost 5 bases and the J segment 0 bases; nucleotides outside the gene matches: 14. The V gene's germline CDR1 is SGHTA and CDR2 FQGNSA. The CDR3 has 19 residues. In regard to this clone: Its antigen is not known.

The assay was immunoSEQ multiplex PCR, and TCRdb's table has in-frame clones only and misses some. Of tens of thousands of clones in the sample, 85% to 95% were seen once. The donors were in the roughly 120-subject validation cohort; that cohort was separate from the roughly 700-subject first cohort. Study-level points and caveats: Reports described diagnosis of cytomegalovirus status by the classifier as highly specific and sensitive. Confirmation in vitro established that a few CMV-associated chains were specific for CMV antigens. There were under 200 TCR beta chains listed as cytomegalovirus-associated.

The sequence derives from a young woman in good health and CMV-seronegative. The sample taken for sequencing was PBMCs. V gene TRBV7-2 combines with J gene TRBJ1-3, with 9 bases identical to TRBD1. CDR3 sequence (DNA): TGTGCCAGCAGCGTCCGGGACAGGGTCCAACACTACTCTGGAAACACCATATATTTT. Translated, it gives CASSVRDRVQHYSGNTIYF.